This TCR beta chain stems from a study of shared clonotypes between healthy human individuals. The germline V gene has CDR1 SEHNR and CDR2 FQNEAQ (reference sequence). V was shortened by 3 bases and J by 5 bases, with 10 bases between the two germline ends. There are 13 residues in the CDR3. Points on this clone: Its antigen is undetermined.

Method: immunoSEQ multiplex PCR; TCRdb's copy keeps in-frame clones and lacks some. Among 640,000 or so clones listed, about 78% were seen once. Study conclusions and caveats: Sequencing depth was expected to influence donor clonotype sharing.

This sequence joins TRBV7-9 and TRBJ2-5; D perhaps matches TRBD1 (6 bases). This TCR was recovered from a woman in her thirties in good health. Sequencing was carried out using memory CD4+ T cells sorted from blood. Subset indicated: CD45RA-negative fraction. CDR3 residues: CASSFRGGETQYF. The CDR3 region has the DNA TGTGCCAGCAGCTTCAGGGGTGGGGAGACCCAGTACTTC. Full variable domain (outside the CDR3, taken from reference TRBV7-9 and TRBJ2-5): DTGVSQNPRHKITKRGQNVTFRCDPISEHNRLYWYRQTLGQGPEFLTYFQNEAQLEKSRLLSDRFSAERPKGSFSTLEIQRTEQGDSAMYLCASSFRGGETQYFGPGTRLLVL.